Here is one T cell receptor (beta chain) with its context. The clone's antigen remains unknown. No base quality values were provided; no much bigger clone lies one nucleotide off. The library was prepared using the immunoSEQ multiplex PCR assay. The multiplex PCR relied on a mix of 60 forward primers for TCR Vbeta segments and 13 reverse primers for TCR Jbeta segments. The CDR3 region of rearranged TCR beta genes was amplified from genomic DNA by a multiplex PCR assay. The amplified TCR beta libraries were sequenced on the Illumina HiSeq System as 87-base-pair reads. The paper's processing steps were these. In a later analysis, tens of millions of unique TCR beta chains were counted across the roughly 670 repertoires, and approximately 11 million of these chains were shared by at least two donors. To remove PCR and sequencing errors, raw reads were error-corrected and collapsed into unique sequences using a nearest-neighbor algorithm that merged closely related sequences. V, D and J gene segments were assigned by aligning CDR3 sequences to IMGT reference sequences. For a sequence to be retained, a match of at least six nucleotides was required to both a V gene segment and a J gene segment. A rearrangement was called productive if the CDR3 had no stop codons and remained in frame with V and J, and every other rearrangement was called non-productive. CDR3 was defined according to IMGT convention as the region running from the second conserved V-encoded cysteine to the conserved J-encoded phenylalanine. Sequences without an unambiguous match to a single V gene segment were excluded from the earlier analysis of over 500 of the donors. In an earlier analysis of some 590 of the donors, V segments were called functional above 56.7% productive rearrangements and were called segregating when the between-donor standard deviation exceeded 5%. A statistical classification framework was built for diagnosing cytomegalovirus status from the catalog of TCR beta chain sequences. A later analysis assigned V and J genes by comparing TCR nucleotide sequences with IMGT/GENE-DB human TR gene sequences. The TCRdist pipeline was used in a later analysis to assign CDR3 sequences and most-parsimonious VDJ recombination scenarios. A later analysis defined each TCR beta chain by its CDR3 amino acid sequence plus V-gene family, and excluded reads lacking a unique V-gene family. A later analysis removed 550 to 650 highly shared, low-generation-probability nucleotide sequences to deal with suspected cross-contamination and a sequencing artifact. In a later analysis, a clonal expansion index was calculated for each public chain from normalized within-repertoire ranks of inferred template counts. A later analysis computed generation probabilities with a VDJ recombination model fitted to out-of-frame rearrangements, and checked the results against IGoR. In a later analysis, hypergeometric tests were used to score TCR-TCR, TCR-HLA and TCR-CMV co-occurrence, with a repertoire-size bias correction applied to TCR pairs. To estimate false discovery rates, a later analysis permuted the HLA or CMV assignments 20 times. In a later analysis, co-occurring TCRs were grouped with DBSCAN, and TCRdist sequence similarity was added when clustering was performed within HLA-allele-positive subsets. Co-occurrence clustering excluded repertoires with fewer than 30,000 or more than 120,000 public chains, plus five with anomalous nucleotide sharing. TCRdb retrieved this table from immuneACCESS and kept in-frame rearrangements only. Not all clones are present; in checked studies, unresolved V genes account for under half, and no reason is known for the remainder. V and J calls and clone size are given by that table; D and trimming were obtained from the DNA. This sample gives 160,000 or so clones in total; approximately 78% of them show up just once. The ten top clones hold 3% to 3.5% of the sample.

V loses 2 bases of germline sequence and J loses 7 bases, and the interval between the two ends is 15 bases. CDR1 is given as MNHNS and CDR2 as SASEGT, both from the germline V gene. The CDR3 runs 14 residues from the cysteine to the phenylalanine. Just CDR3 DNA is preserved here, 42 bases in frame from base 1. The cohort consisted of 600 to 700 healthy bone marrow donors. Cohort members were all nominally healthy when sampled, although unrecorded immune exposures were likely present. The donor was CMV seronegative and belonged to the group of 352 seronegative cohort members. Each donor provided a peripheral blood sample, and peripheral blood mononuclear cells were used for TCR beta sequencing. The Qiagen DNeasy Blood Extraction Kit was used to extract genomic DNA from the blood cell samples. The entry originates in a study of cytomegalovirus exposure and HLA in healthy donors (TCRdb year 2017). General notes on the study: An earlier analysis of approximately 550 of the donors reported 250 to 350 Gb of sequence data and 100 million to 130 million unique TCR beta sequences from 150 million to 200 million T cells. About 310 gigabases of sequencing data and roughly 90 million unique TCR sequences were included in an early release covering several hundred HLA-typed donors. The genetic ancestry cluster associated with self-reported Caucasian donors included 81% of the roughly 410 genotyped donors. The study aimed to test whether signatures of past pathogen exposure could be identified by cataloging public T cell receptors. The study profiled the T cell repertoires of hundreds of subjects by immunosequencing and related them to cytomegalovirus serostatus. In addition to the first cohort of 650 to 800 subjects, a separate validation cohort of 120 different subjects was used. To predict cytomegalovirus infection status, the study brought together high-throughput TCR immunosequencing, statistical association of individual TCRs with disease status, and machine learning. To study patterns of TCR occurrence, a later analysis re-analyzed previously published TCR beta repertoires from around 660 donors and added high-resolution HLA genotyping. The later analysis used no new phenotypic data to find candidate immune exposures, relying instead on TCR beta sequences and their occurrence across donors. An earlier analysis of 500 to 650 of the donors applied high-throughput TCR beta sequencing to assess whether each TCR beta V gene segment acted as functional or pseudogenic. Donor age, sex, ethnicity and CMV serostatus were compiled together with the repertoire data. In a later genetic analysis, genome-wide SNP genotypes for 398 of the 666 donors were used, and that subset was treated as a discovery cohort. All discovery cohort repertoires had been generated using a single sequencing platform. HLA typing included class I and class II loci at four-digit resolution. The number of typed donors differed by locus: roughly 629-640 for A, B, C, DRB1 and DQB1; roughly 510 for DQA1; approximately 610 for DPA1; and 400 to 480 for DPB1. Several DR-DQ haplotypes were handled as single units for association and clustering because linkage in the cohort was strong. Among 300 to 450 genotyped donors of the cohort, an average of approximately 230,000 unique TCR beta nucleotide sequences were sequenced per donor, roughly a sixth of them non-productive. The paper as a whole reports these results and caveats: A later genetic analysis associated a missense DCLRE1C variant with V-gene and J-gene trimming of TCR beta chains, and an independent cohort replicated the association. For the cohort, immune exposure information was limited to CMV serostatus. HLA typing was unavailable for some donors at each locus, so association tests used only the typed subset. According to a later analysis, parvovirus B19, influenza, CMV and Epstein-Barr virus appeared linked to several top co-occurrence clusters. A total of 150 or so TCR beta chains were listed by the study as associated with cytomegalovirus. Cytomegalovirus status was reported to be diagnosed by the classifier with high specificity and sensitivity in both the original and validation cohorts. A further reported finding was that TCR beta sequences accurately predicted the HLA-A and HLA-B alleles for most subjects in the first cohort. Correlated functional status among segregating V segments might reflect linkage disequilibrium, but an unknown experimental factor could not be ruled out. The sequencing pipeline was judged likely to have produced a cluster of highly shared sequence variants as a technical artifact. A later analysis found that HLA-associated TCR beta chains were more clonally expanded and had lower generation probabilities than equally common non-associated chains. Roughly uniform sequencing depth across donors was assumed in presence/absence analyses, although this assumption may not hold. Broadly in line with IMGT annotations, most TCR beta V segments showed up in productive rearrangements about 87% or about 30% of the time in an earlier analysis of 450 to 750 of the donors. The earlier analysis of about 600 of the donors excluded some 16 rarely observed V segments, including chromosome 9 orphons, because counts were too low. Across donors, most TCR sequences were observed very rarely, whereas some public TCRs were present in many individuals. In a later genetic analysis, fewer N-insertions in productive TCRs were reported among donors in an Asian-associated ancestry cluster than the roughly 700-donor mean. Strong co-occurrence of HLA alleles, especially DR and DQ, made assigning TCR associations to individual alleles difficult. Some IMGT-functional V segments, including TRBV6-2 and TRBV6-3, could not be told apart with the 87-base-pair reads, so those segments were excluded. Specific HLA alleles were associated with 15,000 to 20,000 TCR beta sequences at a false discovery rate of 0.05 in a later analysis. In vitro tests confirmed that a few of the cytomegalovirus-associated TCR beta chains recognize cytomegalovirus antigens. A later analysis found that TCR association rates varied across HLA loci, with DRB1 alleles showing the most associated TCRs and HLA-C alleles the fewest. A later analysis found that most CMV-associated TCR beta chains appeared HLA-restricted, with HLA associations seemingly driven largely by CMV exposure. The cohort was sequenced for TCR beta chains only, and without alpha or paired-chain data the features that could be detected were limited. The authors suggested that the approach could potentially be extended to other disease states and immunological phenotypes.

The TCR was taken from a woman aged 40-49 years in good health and CMV-seronegative. This receptor chain uses TRBV6-1 and TRBJ2-7, with a weak D call of TRBD2 (5 bases match). Sequencing was carried out using PBMCs. The DNA sequence reads TGTGCCAGCAGTGAATCCTTTCGGGAAGGGGAGCAGTACTTC. Translated, it gives CASSESFREGEQYF.